This T cell receptor beta chain came from a study of regulatory T cells in long-lasting Graves disease. CDR1 and CDR2 (germline): LGHDT, YNNKEL (reference sequence). The length of the CDR3 is 13 residues. The V gene lost 1 base and the J gene lost 6 bases, with 8 bases spanning the gap. General study findings and limits: Patients with persistent Graves' had lower TCR diversity than newly diagnosed patients. Favored gene segments in persistent disease were TRBV28, TRBJ1-2 and TRBJ2-5.

Libraries of TCR beta came from iRepertoire HTBI primers plus Arm-PCR of CDR3 regions. One entry per CDR3 protein, called by TCRdb with MiXCR from the multiplex PCR reads. Among hundreds of thousands of distinct CDR3 sequences listed, 15% to 20% were seen once. Documented time point: newly diagnosed GD, antithyroid drugs for less than 3 months. After RNA was extracted from PBMCs, the TCR library was made from it. The sample holds a few counts of this clonotype. What it binds is not known. This sample was shared with a second study, whose subject was T cells in Graves' hyperthyroidism and ophthalmopathy. That report adds: Carried out on the TCR CDR3, a first-round RT-PCR used the HTBI primer set.

Material: peripheral blood mononuclear cells (PBMCs), obtained at new diagnosis, from a patient treated with antithyroid drugs. The V and J genes are TRBV3-1 and TRBJ2-3; D uncertain. This TCR came from a woman aged 40 to 65 with Graves disease. This chain's CDR3 is CASSQVDRDTQYF. CDR3 DNA sequence: TGTGCCAGCAGCCAAGTCGACCGGGATACGCAGTATTTT.